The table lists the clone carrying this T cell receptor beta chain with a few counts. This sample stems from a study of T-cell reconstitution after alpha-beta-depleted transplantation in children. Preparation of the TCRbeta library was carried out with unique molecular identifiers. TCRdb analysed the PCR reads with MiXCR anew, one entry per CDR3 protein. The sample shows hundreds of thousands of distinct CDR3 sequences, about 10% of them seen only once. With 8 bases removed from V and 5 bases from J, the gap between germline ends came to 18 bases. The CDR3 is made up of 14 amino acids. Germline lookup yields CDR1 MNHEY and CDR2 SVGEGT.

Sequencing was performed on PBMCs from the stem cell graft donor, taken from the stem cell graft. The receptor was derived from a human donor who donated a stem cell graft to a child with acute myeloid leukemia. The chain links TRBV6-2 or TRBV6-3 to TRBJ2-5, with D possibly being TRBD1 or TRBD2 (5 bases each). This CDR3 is CASGLRRGAETQYF. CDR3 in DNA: TGTGCCAGCGGCCTACGGCGAGGGGCCGAGACCCAGTACTTC.